Below are 24 T cell receptor beta chains sequenced from a single sample in a study of T-cell reconstitution after alpha-beta-depleted transplantation in children (TCRdb year 2016). The library was produced with PCR. Sequencing took place on an Illumina HiSeq 2500. Molecular barcoding was employed in the preparation of TCR libraries, with unique molecular identifiers being used to normalize TCRbeta repertoire quantification. The public sequencing data were trimmed at Q25 with fastp and processed into clonotypes with MiXCR by TCRdb, which kept only in-frame beta chains. Records with the same CDR3 protein are collapsed into one entry carrying the most frequent genes and DNA. This sample has about 500,000 distinct CDR3 sequences in its table, and approximately 32% of those were observed once. The leading ten clones occupy approximately 2.3% of the sample. Sequenced here: PBMCs from the stem cell graft donor, sampled from the stem cell graft. The receptor source for this set is a human donor who donated a stem cell graft to a child with aplastic anemia.

The rearrangement links TRBV20-1 to TRBJ2-3; 7 bases are shared with TRBD2. The germline CDR1 and CDR2 sequences are DFQATT and SNEGSKA (reference sequence). This CDR3 has 15 amino acids. V shed 6 bases and J 3 bases; nucleotides not matched to a gene: 12. The CDR3 nucleotides are TGCAGTGCCACCTCTAGGTTGGGGGGGACAGATACGCAGTATTTT. This translates into CSATSRLGGTDTQYF.

This chain joins TRBV5-1 and TRBJ2-1, with D tentatively TRBD1 (6 bases). Trimming removed 4 bases from V and 0 bases from J, with 11 bases in between. The CDR3 has 15 residues. The germline CDR1 and CDR2 sequences are SGHRS and YFSETQ. The CDR3 nucleotides are TGCGCCAGCAGCCCTCGGGACAACTCCTACAATGAGCAGTTCTTC. Translation: CASSPRDNSYNEQFF.

This clonotype came up a few times. The J gene is TRBJ1-2, the V gene TRBV2; no clear D gene. CDR3 size: 13 residues. Per the germline V gene, CDR1 is SNHLY and CDR2 is FYNNEI. Trimming cost V 6 bases and J 8 bases, with 16 bases left between them. The CDR3: CASSVVEPWGYTF. CDR3 nucleotides: TGTGCCAGCAGCGTCGTTGAACCGTGGGGCTACACCTTC.

V is TRBV19 and J is TRBJ2-3, with TRBD1 matching 10 bases. This CDR3 is 16 amino acids long. The ends lost 1 base at V and 4 bases at J; junction bases unmatched: 5. Germline CDR1 reads LNHDA; CDR2 reads SQIVND (reference sequence). CDR3 coding DNA: TGTGCCAGTAGTATAGTCCAGACAGGGGGCTCAGATACGCAGTATTTT. It codes for CASSIVQTGGSDTQYF.

A few counts support this clonotype. V usage is TRBV20-1 and J usage is TRBJ2-7; 7 bases align to TRBD2. Germline V lookup: CDR1 DFQATT, CDR2 SNEGSKA (reference sequence). Trimming removed 3 bases from V and 4 bases from J; junction bases left unmatched: 3. The CDR3 is 12 amino acids. The CDR3 region is CSARMGGYEQYF. The CDR3 nucleotides read TGCAGTGCTAGGATGGGAGGGTACGAGCAGTACTTC.

This chain connects TRBV19 to TRBJ2-1, with D uncertain. Germline V gives CDR1 LNHDA, CDR2 SQIVND (reference sequence). The V end was cut by 4 bases, the J end by 10 bases, with 5 bases between. The CDR3 loop spans 10 amino acids. The CDR3 reads CASSSSEQFF. The CDR3 bases are TGTGCCAGTAGTAGTTCAGAGCAGTTCTTC.

The chain recombines TRBV25-1 with TRBJ2-5; D is possibly TRBD1 (7 bases). V was trimmed by 6 bases and J by 5 bases, leaving 22 bases between them. Germline V CDR1 and CDR2: MGHDK, SYGVNS. The CDR3 has 16 residues. CDR3 DNA: TGTGCCAGCAGAAGAGAATTAGGGGGCGGAGGGGAGACCCAGTACTTC. As protein: CASRRELGGGGETQYF.

Relative to its sample, this clonotype is medium-sized. The chain has TRBV2 and TRBJ2-3; D gene ambiguous. The germline V gene has CDR1 SNHLY and CDR2 FYNNEI. Trimming removed 7 bases at V and 3 bases at J, with 14 bases between. The CDR3 contains 14 residues. The CDR3 is CASIRWADTDTQYF. For the CDR3, the DNA is TGTGCCAGCATTCGTTGGGCGGATACAGATACGCAGTATTTT.

The chain recombines TRBV18 with TRBJ1-1, with 8 bases that match TRBD1. Germline V gives CDR1 KGHSH, CDR2 LQKENI. The V and J ends lost 1 base and 3 bases, in that order; junction bases with no gene match: 7. The CDR3 is made up of 16 amino acids. The DNA of the CDR3 is TGTGCCAGCTCACCACTGCCAGGGGGCGATGACACTGAAGCTTTCTTT. Protein sequence: CASSPLPGGDDTEAFF.

This clonotype was seen many times. The chain recombines TRBV12-3 or TRBV12-4 with TRBJ2-1; 10 bases are a match to TRBD1. The CDR3 sequence is 15 residues long. The J segment lost 7 bases and the V segment lost 2 bases, leaving 5 bases of the junction unmatched. The CDR3 loop reads CASSLRGDRGNEQFF. The CDR3 DNA reads as TGTGCCAGCAGTTTACGCGGGGACAGGGGAAATGAGCAGTTCTTC.

This sequence joins TRBV7-2 and TRBJ2-4, with D perhaps matching TRBD1 or TRBD2 (7 bases each). Between the trimmed V and J ends, which lost 7 bases and 9 bases, there was a span of 19 bases. Germline CDR1 reads SGHTA; CDR2 reads FQGNSA. The CDR3 has 14 amino acids. CDR3 coding DNA: TGTGCCAGCAACACTCTGGGGAGGGGGCTCATTCAGTACTTC. Translating it yields CASNTLGRGLIQYF.

The V and J genes are TRBV12-3 or TRBV12-4 and TRBJ2-5; 10 nucleotides align to TRBD2. With 5 bases clipped from V and 5 bases from J, the junction kept 2 bases outside the gene matches. CDR3 length: 13 residues. CDR3 sequence (DNA): TGTGCCAGCAGTCCTAGCGGGAGCGAGACCCAGTACTTC. Its translation is CASSPSGSETQYF.

The chain combines TRBV5-1 with TRBJ1-1; D is possibly TRBD1 (6 bases). V lost 4 bases to trimming and J lost 7 bases, with 17 bases between them. The germline CDR1 and CDR2 sequences are SGHRS and YFSETQ. There are 14 residues in the CDR3. Written as DNA, the CDR3 is TGCGCCAGCAGCCCCGACAGGAGCAGGCGTGAAGCTTTCTTT. It codes for CASSPDRSRREAFF. Variable domain in full (rest from reference TRBV5-1 and TRBJ1-1): KAGVTQTPRYLIKTRGQQVTLSCSPISGHRSVSWYQQTPGQGLQFLFEYFSETQRNKGNFPGRFSGRQFSNSRSEMNVSTLELGDSALYLCASSPDRSRREAFFGQGTRLTVV.

This sequence joins TRBV5-1 and TRBJ2-1; tentatively, D is TRBD2 (6 bases). This CDR3 is 15 amino acids long. Trimming cost V 7 bases and J 0 bases, with 14 bases left between them. CDR1 SGHRS and CDR2 YFSETQ come from the germline V gene. The DNA of the CDR3 is TGCGCCAGCGCCAATAGCGGAAGCTCCTACAATGAGCAGTTCTTC. Its translation: CASANSGSSYNEQFF.

The V and J genes are TRBV25-1 and TRBJ1-1; D is ambiguous. The CDR3 is 14 residues long. V was pared by 2 bases and J by 0 bases, with 7 bases between. Looked up from germline, CDR1 is MGHDK and CDR2 is SYGVNS. CDR3 nucleotides: TGTGCCAGCAGTGAACCGGGGATGAACACTGAAGCTTTCTTT. This gives the protein CASSEPGMNTEAFF.

The rearrangement links TRBV4-3 to TRBJ2-1; TRBD2 matches at 12 bases. The germline gives CDR1 LGHNA, CDR2 YSLEER. The CDR3 length is 18 residues. Trimming removed 4 bases from V and 6 bases from J; junction bases left unmatched: 13. In DNA, the CDR3 is TGCGCCAGCAGCCCTGCTCTACTAGCGGGAGGTCGGGTCAATGAGCAGTTCTTC. It translates to CASSPALLAGGRVNEQFF.

V usage is TRBV12-3 or TRBV12-4 and J usage is TRBJ1-1, with a tentative D call TRBD1 (5 bases). The CDR3 covers 14 residues. The ends were cut back, 3 bases at V and 0 bases at J, with 8 bases in the middle. DNA of the CDR3: TGTGCCAGCAGTTTTGCAGGGTTGAACACTGAAGCTTTCTTT. It is translated as CASSFAGLNTEAFF.

The V call is TRBV29-1, the J call TRBJ2-7; 9 bases match TRBD1. Germline V gene sequence: CDR1 SQVTM, CDR2 ANQGSEA. V was pared by 0 bases and J by 0 bases, with 3 bases of the junction left unmatched. CDR3 length equals 15 residues. CDR3 protein: CSVEDGTGNSYEQYF. As DNA, the CDR3 is TGCAGCGTTGAAGACGGGACAGGGAACTCCTACGAGCAGTACTTC.

The chain couples TRBV15 to TRBJ2-2, with 12 bases aligning to TRBD2. The V segment lost 1 base and the J segment 5 bases; nucleotides outside the gene matches: 2. CDR3 size: 16 residues. CDR1 is LNHNV, CDR2 YYDKDF, per germline (reference sequence). In DNA, the CDR3 is TGTGCCACCAGCAGAGGGACTAGCGGGGTGACCGGGGAGCTGTTTTTT. Residues: CATSRGTSGVTGELFF. The full variable domain, rest sourced from reference TRBV15 and TRBJ2-2, is DAMVIQNPRYQVTQFGKPVTLSCSQTLNHNVMYWYQQKSSQAPKLLFHYYDKDFNNEADTPDNFQSRRPNTSFCFLDIRSPGLGDTAMYLCATSRGTSGVTGELFFGEGSRLTVL.

Only a few counts were recorded for this clonotype. V is TRBV24-1 and J is TRBJ2-5, with TRBD1 identical over 8 bases. The J segment lost 5 bases and the V segment lost 3 bases, leaving 7 bases of the junction unmatched. CDR1 is KGHDR and CDR2 is SFDVKD in the germline V gene. The CDR3 length is 15 residues. The CDR3 nucleotides read TGTGCCACCAGTGATCATGACAGGGGACGGGAGACCCAGTACTTC. Its translation: CATSDHDRGRETQYF.

The chain joins TRBV29-1 to TRBJ2-7; a weak D match, TRBD1 (5 bases). CDR1 is SQVTM and CDR2 is ANQGSEA in the germline V gene. The CDR3 runs to 12 residues. Trimming took off 7 bases at V and 1 base at J, with 11 bases between the two ends. CDR3 residues: CSGLDMSYEQYF. The CDR3 DNA is TGCAGCGGTCTGGACATGTCCTACGAGCAGTACTTC.

J is TRBJ1-1 and V is TRBV20-1; possibly TRBD1 for D (5 bases). V was shortened by 3 bases and J by 9 bases, with 11 bases between the two germline ends. This CDR3 region has 11 residues. The germline V gene encodes CDR1 DFQATT and CDR2 SNEGSKA (reference sequence). The CDR3 DNA follows: TGCAGTGCTAGTCAGACAGTACAAGCTTTCTTT. Protein product: CSASQTVQAFF.

This clonotype was seen a few times. The chain uses TRBV20-1 and TRBJ1-2; D remains unclear. The CDR3 contains 13 residues. Germline CDR1 reads DFQATT; CDR2 reads SNEGSKA (reference sequence). V lost 1 base and J lost 2, with 8 bases in between. For the CDR3, the DNA is TGCAGTGCTAGAGTTCCAGAAAACTATGGCTACACCTTC. Translation: CSARVPENYGYTF.

The chain has TRBV6-6 and TRBJ2-5; weak D call: TRBD2 (5 bases). The ends were cut back, 6 bases at V and 14 bases at J, with 19 bases in the middle. CDR1 MNHNY and CDR2 SVGAGI come from the germline V gene (reference sequence). The CDR3 consists of 12 residues. The CDR3 here is CASSSGPRDRYF. The CDR3 DNA reads TGTGCCAGCAGCAGTGGGCCACGGGATCGCTACTTC.